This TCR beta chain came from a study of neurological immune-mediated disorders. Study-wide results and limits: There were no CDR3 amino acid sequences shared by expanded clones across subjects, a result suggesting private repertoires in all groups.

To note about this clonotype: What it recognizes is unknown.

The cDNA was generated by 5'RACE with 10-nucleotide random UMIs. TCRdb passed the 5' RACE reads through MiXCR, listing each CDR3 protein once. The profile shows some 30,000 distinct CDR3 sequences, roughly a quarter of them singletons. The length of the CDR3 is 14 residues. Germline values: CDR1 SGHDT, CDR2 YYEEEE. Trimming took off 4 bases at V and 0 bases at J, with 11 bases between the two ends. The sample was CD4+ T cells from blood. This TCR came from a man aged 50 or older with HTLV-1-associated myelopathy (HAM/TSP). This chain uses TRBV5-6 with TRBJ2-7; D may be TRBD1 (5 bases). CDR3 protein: CASSNRISSYEQYF. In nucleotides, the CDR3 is TGTGCCAGCAGCAACAGGATTAGCTCCTACGAGCAGTACTTC.